Listed below are T cell receptor beta chains from one sample, sequenced in a study of monozygotic twins with inflammatory bowel disease. TCRdb re-called the 5' RACE reads; one entry per CDR3 protein, DNA not given. The sample includes a few hundred thousand distinct CDR3 sequences. The material sequenced was blood. These receptor sequences come from a human donor with ulcerative colitis or Crohn's disease, or a healthy co-twin of an affected twin (not recorded which). CDR3s include the opening cysteine and the closing phenylalanine or tryptophan. Fields, in order: J gene, V gene, CDR3 protein.

j_gene: TRBJ2-5; v_gene: TRBV5-1; CDR3aa: CASSLNSGRGQTQYF
j_gene: TRBJ2-7; v_gene: TRBV28; CDR3aa: CASSSRTELSYEQYF
j_gene: TRBJ1-6; v_gene: TRBV9; CDR3aa: CASRVRQDNSPLHF
j_gene: TRBJ2-1; v_gene: TRBV5-4; CDR3aa: CASSEASGGNYNEQFF
j_gene: TRBJ1-1; v_gene: TRBV29-1; CDR3aa: CSVGTSGGSDTEAFF
j_gene: TRBJ2-1; v_gene: TRBV18; CDR3aa: CASSPDFHEQFF
j_gene: TRBJ1-1; v_gene: TRBV10-3; CDR3aa: CAISWTGATLNTEAFF
j_gene: TRBJ2-7; v_gene: TRBV5-1; CDR3aa: CASSSPKQGYYEQYF
j_gene: TRBJ2-1; v_gene: TRBV9; CDR3aa: CASSGTVRSDEQFF
j_gene: TRBJ2-5; v_gene: TRBV12-3/TRBV12-4; CDR3aa: CASNLAGDPFQETQYF
j_gene: TRBJ1-1; v_gene: TRBV4-3; CDR3aa: CASSQDDWGNTEAFF
j_gene: TRBJ2-7; v_gene: TRBV4-1; CDR3aa: CASSQEGQWDEQYF
j_gene: TRBJ2-5; v_gene: TRBV6-2/TRBV6-3; CDR3aa: CASSSGLTQETQYF
j_gene: TRBJ1-2; v_gene: TRBV6-1; CDR3aa: CASSRRPTAYTNYGYTF
j_gene: TRBJ1-6; v_gene: TRBV20-1; CDR3aa: CSASGTGDNSPLHF
j_gene: TRBJ2-3; v_gene: TRBV5-1; CDR3aa: CASSVTSGGKTDTQYF
j_gene: TRBJ2-1; v_gene: TRBV12-3/TRBV12-4; CDR3aa: CASSSLGGAGGLLGKNEQFF
j_gene: TRBJ2-5; v_gene: TRBV6-2/TRBV6-3; CDR3aa: CASSYVGGRETQYF
j_gene: TRBJ2-3; v_gene: TRBV19; CDR3aa: CASSADRVRTDTQYF
j_gene: TRBJ2-5; v_gene: TRBV5-6; CDR3aa: CASSLEPGETQYF
j_gene: TRBJ2-6; v_gene: TRBV5-1; CDR3aa: CASSLAPSGANVLTF
j_gene: TRBJ2-5; v_gene: TRBV9; CDR3aa: CASSTRQGNTQETQYF
j_gene: TRBJ2-3; v_gene: TRBV10-3; CDR3aa: CAISAHGETSGTTDTQYF
j_gene: TRBJ2-7; v_gene: TRBV7-9; CDR3aa: CASSFRDRSYEQYF
j_gene: TRBJ1-5; v_gene: TRBV6-2/TRBV6-3; CDR3aa: CASSPRTGGSNQPQHF
j_gene: TRBJ1-5; v_gene: TRBV3-1; CDR3aa: CASSQDLAGAGQPQHF
j_gene: TRBJ1-3; v_gene: TRBV7-9; CDR3aa: CASRPGTSPGNTIYF
j_gene: TRBJ1-6; v_gene: TRBV7-2; CDR3aa: CASSFPGDSPLHF
j_gene: TRBJ2-2; v_gene: TRBV12-3/TRBV12-4; CDR3aa: CASSLETGDGAGELFF
j_gene: TRBJ2-2; v_gene: TRBV6-2/TRBV6-3; CDR3aa: CASSYFARPDRGMVTGELFF
j_gene: TRBJ2-1; v_gene: TRBV29-1; CDR3aa: CSVRQGSTPQFF
j_gene: TRBJ2-2; v_gene: TRBV18; CDR3aa: CASSPRENTGELFF
j_gene: TRBJ2-7; v_gene: TRBV7-2; CDR3aa: CASSPDRNRENFHEQYF
j_gene: TRBJ2-3; v_gene: TRBV9; CDR3aa: CASSSSLAGGRTDTQYF
j_gene: TRBJ1-3; v_gene: TRBV18; CDR3aa: CASSPLSTGTDGNTIYF
j_gene: TRBJ2-7; v_gene: TRBV29-1; CDR3aa: CSVVRQGYEQYF
j_gene: TRBJ1-3; v_gene: TRBV20-1; CDR3aa: CSARGTGSGNTIYF
j_gene: TRBJ1-5; v_gene: TRBV28; CDR3aa: CASSLFSGYPYSNQPQHF
j_gene: TRBJ2-7; v_gene: TRBV18; CDR3aa: CASSPDLGQYF
j_gene: TRBJ2-7; v_gene: TRBV12-3/TRBV12-4; CDR3aa: CASSFSTGVWDYEQYF
j_gene: TRBJ1-4; v_gene: TRBV2; CDR3aa: CASSIGPQVWEKLFF
j_gene: TRBJ2-2; v_gene: TRBV5-1; CDR3aa: CASRPIQGNTGELFF
j_gene: TRBJ2-3; v_gene: TRBV10-3; CDR3aa: CAISDHGGRIDTQYF
j_gene: TRBJ2-1; v_gene: TRBV5-1; CDR3aa: CASSFFDNEQFF
j_gene: TRBJ2-7; v_gene: TRBV18; CDR3aa: CASSPLQGLTSYEQYF
j_gene: TRBJ2-3; v_gene: TRBV30; CDR3aa: CAWSRFTGGRTDTQYF
j_gene: TRBJ2-7; v_gene: TRBV19; CDR3aa: CASSIDAGWTYEQYF
j_gene: TRBJ1-2; v_gene: TRBV12-3/TRBV12-4; CDR3aa: CASSSPGTPAYGYTF
j_gene: TRBJ2-5; v_gene: TRBV5-1; CDR3aa: CASRADSAETQYF
j_gene: TRBJ1-5; v_gene: TRBV29-1; CDR3aa: CSAGGTGRNQPQHF
j_gene: TRBJ2-3; v_gene: TRBV7-3; CDR3aa: CASSLTGRQRGWSDTQYF
j_gene: TRBJ1-2; v_gene: TRBV9; CDR3aa: CASSVVPGRKNYGYTF
j_gene: TRBJ2-7; v_gene: TRBV21-1; CDR3aa: CASSKGQGQGYEQYF
j_gene: TRBJ1-5; v_gene: TRBV5-1; CDR3aa: CASSYGSNQPQHF